The rows below give T cell receptor beta chains drawn from one sample of a study of blood T cell repertoires in COVID-19. Sequencing was performed with immunoSEQ multiplex PCR; in TCRdb, only in-frame clones are kept and a portion is missing. The sample gives roughly 200,000 clones, around 90% of which show up once; roughly 6.7% is in the top ten. Sequencing input: peripheral blood. The receptors here all came from a man in his forties or fifties with acute or convalescent COVID-19. Each CDR3 is given with its conserved first and last residue. The D gene is left open where the match is weak.

v_gene	j_gene	d_gene	CDR3aa	CDR3nt
TRBV7-3	TRBJ2-3	TRBD2	CASASGTNADTQYF	TGTGCCAGCGCGAGCGGGACTAACGCAGATACGCAGTATTTT
TRBV10-1	TRBJ2-3	.	CASSRQVSTDTQYF	TGCGCCAGCAGCAGACAGGTTTCAACAGATACGCAGTATTTT
TRBV3-1/TRBV3-2	TRBJ2-7	TRBD2	CASSPDGTTFSYEQYF	TGTGCCAGCAGCCCTGACGGGACTACTTTCTCCTACGAGCAGTACTTC
TRBV5-1	TRBJ1-1	TRBD1	CASSLALGGGTEAFF	TGCGCCAGCAGCCTCGCCTTAGGGGGCGGGACTGAAGCTTTCTTT
TRBV19	TRBJ2-7	TRBD1	CASRTGTGVRYGEQYF	TGTGCCAGTAGAACCGGGACAGGGGTTCGGTATGGCGAGCAGTACTTC
TRBV11-2	TRBJ2-4	.	CASSFQGKNIQYF	TGTGCCAGCAGCTTTCAGGGAAAAAACATTCAGTACTTC
TRBV20-1	TRBJ2-3	.	CSARFTDTQYF	TGCAGTGCGCGGTTCACAGATACGCAGTATTTT
TRBV6-1	TRBJ1-2	.	CASSDPPRVLGYGYTF	TGTGCCAGCAGTGACCCGCCTCGGGTCTTAGGCTATGGCTACACCTTC
TRBV12-5	TRBJ1-5	.	CASGLFRGQPQHF	TGTGCTAGTGGTTTGTTCAGGGGTCAGCCCCAGCATTTT
TRBV5-1	TRBJ2-5	.	CASSIKDWETQYF	TGCGCCAGCAGCATTAAGGACTGGGAGACCCAGTACTTC
TRBV10-3	TRBJ2-7	.	CASHPVGPPYEQYF	TGTGCCAGCCATCCAGTGGGGCCCCCCTACGAGCAGTACTTC
TRBV7-2	TRBJ1-1	.	CASLRVNTEAFF	TGTGCCAGTTTGCGGGTGAACACTGAAGCTTTCTTT
TRBV7-8	TRBJ1-2	TRBD1	CASSPTRDSAGYGYTF	TGTGCCAGCAGCCCAACTCGGGACAGCGCCGGTTATGGCTACACCTTC
TRBV7-8	TRBJ2-3	.	CASTDSWGDTQYF	TGTGCCAGCACGGACTCCTGGGGAGATACGCAGTATTTT
TRBV7-2	TRBJ2-7	.	CASSPPGDEQYF	TGTGCCAGCAGCCCTCCAGGGGACGAGCAGTACTTC
TRBV18	TRBJ2-7	TRBD1	CASSPIQGGYEQYF	TGTGCCAGCTCACCAATACAGGGGGGCTACGAGCAGTACTTC
TRBV10-3	TRBJ2-5	TRBD2	CAISEWVAGGPEETQYF	TGTGCCATCAGTGAGTGGGTAGCGGGGGGACCAGAAGAGACCCAGTACTTC
TRBV5-1	TRBJ2-2	.	CASSRGTPQTPTGELFF	TGCGCCAGCAGCCGCGGGACTCCTCAAACACCCACCGGGGAGCTGTTTTTT
TRBV4-3	TRBJ2-6	TRBD1	CASSQEDRGYGANVLTF	TGCGCCAGCAGCCAAGAGGACAGGGGGTACGGGGCCAACGTCCTGACTTTC
TRBV15	TRBJ1-5	.	CATSRDIESQHF	TGTGCCACCAGCAGAGATATCGAGTCCCAGCATTTT
TRBV6-5	TRBJ1-2	TRBD1	CASSYEPGQGRDGYTF	TGTGCCAGCAGTTACGAACCGGGACAGGGAAGGGATGGCTACACCTTC